A single sample gave rise to the 21 T cell receptor beta chains below, sequenced in a study of T cells after yellow fever vaccination. One entry per CDR3 protein, called by TCRdb with MiXCR from the 5' RACE reads. The sample consists of approximately 510,000 distinct CDR3 sequences, 20% to 25% of them appearing once. The material sequenced was PBMCs, taken approximately 22 days after the first yellow fever vaccination. These receptor sequences come from a man aged 18 to 30 who received the YFV17D yellow fever vaccine.

The chain joins TRBV10-3 to TRBJ2-1, with a weak D call TRBD1 (5 bases). V dropped 4 bases and J dropped 7 bases, with 11 bases sitting between them. The CDR3 loop spans 13 amino acids. Germline assignment: CDR1 ENHRY and CDR2 SYGVKD. The CDR3 DNA is TGTGCCATCAGTGGACCAACAGGTAATGAGCAGTTCTTC. Its protein is CAISGPTGNEQFF.

This clonotype was counted at least ten times. J is TRBJ2-7 and V is TRBV20-1, with D tentatively TRBD1 (6 bases). V lost 6 bases to trimming and J lost 0 bases, with 15 bases between them. CDR1 is DFQATT, CDR2 SNEGSKA, per germline (reference sequence). The length of the CDR3 is 14 residues. The CDR3 coding sequence is TGCAGTGCCATGACAGGCGCGGGCTCCTACGAGCAGTACGTC. Translated: CSAMTGAGSYEQYV.

This clonotype has just a few counts. V and J are TRBV20-1 and TRBJ1-2, with 7 bases fitting TRBD1. This CDR3 is 13 amino acids long. With 5 bases clipped from V and 9 bases from J, the junction kept 12 bases outside the gene matches. CDR1 DFQATT and CDR2 SNEGSKA come from the germline V gene (reference sequence). As DNA, the CDR3 is TGCAGTGCTCATACAGGGGCCTTAATGAGCTACACCTTC. It specifies CSAHTGALMSYTF.

V is TRBV20-1 and J is TRBJ1-5; D might be TRBD1 (5 bases). V dropped 3 bases and J dropped 5 bases, with 14 bases sitting between them. The CDR3 extends over 14 amino acids. Germline-derived CDR1 and CDR2 are DFQATT and SNEGSKA (reference sequence). The CDR3 coding sequence is TGCAGTGCTAGGTCCCGGGGGGATCATCAGCCCCAGCATTTT. The encoded protein is CSARSRGDHQPQHF.

The rearrangement links TRBV6-5 to TRBJ2-2; 10 bases line up with TRBD1. The CDR3 consists of 15 residues. Germline trimming cut 8 bases from V and 3 bases from J; bases unmatched to any gene: 6. The germline gives CDR1 MNHEY, CDR2 SVGAGI. This CDR3 reads CASGWTGGYTGELFF. CDR3 DNA: TGTGCCAGCGGATGGACAGGGGGGTACACCGGGGAGCTGTTTTTT.

This clonotype was picked up a small number of times. The rearrangement links TRBV5-1 to TRBJ2-7; TRBD1 matches at 9 bases. Looked up from germline, CDR1 is SGHRS and CDR2 is YFSETQ. The CDR3 is made up of 14 amino acids. The junction had 8 bases not matched to a gene; V was cut back by 4 bases and J by 6 bases. CDR3 in amino acids: CASSPPGQGREQYF. CDR3 nucleotides: TGCGCCAGCAGCCCCCCGGGACAGGGTCGCGAGCAGTACTTC. The variable domain in full, with the rest retrieved from reference TRBV5-1 and TRBJ2-7, is KAGVTQTPRYLIKTRGQQVTLSCSPISGHRSVSWYQQTPGQGLQFLFEYFSETQRNKGNFPGRFSGRQFSNSRSEMNVSTLELGDSALYLCASSPPGQGREQYFGPGTRLTVT.

A single count supports this clonotype. CDR3 coding DNA: TGTGCCAGCAGGGGCGGCAGCCGGGGGATAAACATTCAGTACTTC. Translation: CASRGGSRGINIQYF. The chain carries TRBV2 and TRBJ2-4; a weak D match, TRBD2 (6 bases). This CDR3 has 15 residues. In germline, CDR1 is SNHLY, CDR2 FYNNEI. Trimming took 6 bases from V and 6 from J, leaving 18 bases between them.

The chain carries TRBV20-1 and TRBJ2-1; possibly TRBD2 for D (6 bases). CDR3 size: 13 residues. The V gene's germline CDR1 is DFQATT and CDR2 SNEGSKA (reference sequence). Trimming took off 4 bases at V and 5 bases at J, with 12 bases between the two ends. Written as DNA, the CDR3 is TGCAGTGCTAACCCGGGGACTGACAATGAGCAGTTCTTC. It yields the protein CSANPGTDNEQFF.

The chain uses TRBV7-3 and TRBJ2-1; TRBD1 matches 7 bases. Germline CDR1 and CDR2: SGHTA and FQGTGA. The CDR3 spans 13 residues. V gave up 5 bases and J gave up 8 bases; unmatched junction bases: 6. The CDR3 DNA follows: TGTGCCAGCAGCCCGGACAGGACCCATGAGCAGTTCTTC. This encodes CASSPDRTHEQFF.

The chain has TRBV12-3 or TRBV12-4 and TRBJ1-1; TRBD1 matches at 8 bases. V shed 6 bases and J 2 bases; nucleotides not matched to a gene: 5. CDR3 length: 14 amino acids. CDR3 loop: CASRGGQVNTEAFF. CDR3 DNA sequence: TGTGCCAGCAGGGGGGGACAGGTTAACACTGAAGCTTTCTTT.

In this sample, this clonotype turned up a few times. The chain employs TRBV11-2 and TRBJ2-7, with D possibly matching TRBD2 (5 bases). The germline V and J ends were trimmed by 5 bases and 7 bases, with 15 bases remaining between them. The CDR3 has 13 amino acids. CDR1 is SGHAT and CDR2 is FQNNGV in the germline V gene. The CDR3 bases are TGTGCCAGCAGCCAACCCCCGGGGATGGAGCAGTACTTC. Amino acids: CASSQPPGMEQYF.

The count of this clonotype is one. The CDR3 region is CASSLEQLGEQFF. CDR3 DNA sequence: TGTGCCAGCAGCTTAGAACAACTCGGGGAGCAGTTCTTC. The chain carries TRBV7-9 and TRBJ2-1; no clear D gene. Trimming stripped 1 base from V and 10 bases from J, with 11 bases between. The length of the CDR3 is 13 residues. Germline V gene sequence: CDR1 SEHNR, CDR2 FQNEAQ (reference sequence).

This clonotype was counted a single time. The chain couples TRBV20-1 to TRBJ2-1, with TRBD2 matching over 7 bases. Germline CDR1 DFQATT, CDR2 SNEGSKA (reference sequence). CDR3 length equals 14 residues. V gave up 6 bases and J gave up 4 bases; unmatched junction bases: 9. The CDR3 coding sequence is TGCAGTGCCAGCTCGGGGGGAGGGTACAATGAGCAGTTCTTC. Its translation is CSASSGGGYNEQFF.

This clonotype has only a few counts. The rearrangement uses TRBV29-1 and TRBJ1-2; D call uncertain. Germline V gene sequence: CDR1 SQVTM, CDR2 ANQGSEA. CDR3 length: 12 residues. The V and J ends lost 4 bases and 5 bases respectively, with 11 bases between them. CDR3: CSVGSPQYGYTF. CDR3 coding DNA: TGCAGCGTTGGTAGCCCACAATATGGCTACACCTTC.

V gene TRBV2 combines with J gene TRBJ2-1, with unresolved D. CDR1 is SNHLY and CDR2 is FYNNEI in the germline V gene. The CDR3 totals 13 residues. Trimming stripped 8 bases from V and 6 bases from J, with 14 bases between. CDR3 in DNA: TGTGCCAGCCTTCGTCTCACGGGCAATGAGCAGTTCTTC. It is translated as CASLRLTGNEQFF.

CDR3 sequence reads: CASSYSVYPEPQYF. In DNA form, the CDR3 reads TGTGCCAGCAGTTACTCGGTCTACCCGGAGCCCCAGTACTTC. The rearrangement links TRBV6-2 or TRBV6-3 to TRBJ2-5; D gene uncertain. Germline V gives CDR1 MNHEY, CDR2 SVGEGT. V dropped 0 bases and J dropped 9 bases, with 14 bases sitting between them. The CDR3 loop spans 14 amino acids.

This clonotype was observed a few times. The chain has TRBV20-1 and TRBJ2-2, with 7 bases identical to TRBD1. The germline CDR1 and CDR2 sequences are DFQATT and SNEGSKA (reference sequence). The V and J ends lost 0 bases and 6 bases, in that order; junction bases with no gene match: 10. The CDR3 length is 16 residues. The CDR3 here is CSARDRTRGQAGELFF. DNA for the CDR3: TGCAGTGCTAGAGATAGGACCCGAGGACAGGCCGGGGAGCTGTTTTTT.

This clonotype was counted between two and nine times. This chain links TRBV9 with TRBJ1-1; no clear D. Germline CDR1 reads SGDLS; CDR2 reads YYNGEE. Trimming removed 0 bases at V and 0 bases at J, with 9 bases between. The length of the CDR3 is 15 residues. The CDR3 nucleotides are TGTGCCAGCAGCGTAGTGCCGGGAATGAACACTGAAGCTTTCTTT. This codes for CASSVVPGMNTEAFF.

For this clonotype: A read error may explain this, as a much larger clone is one base away. This sequence joins TRBV18 and TRBJ2-1, with D perhaps TRBD1 or TRBD2 (6 bases each). Trimming took 2 bases from V and 11 from J, leaving 19 bases between them. Germline values: CDR1 KGHSH, CDR2 LQKENI. The CDR3 spans 15 residues. DNA of the CDR3: TGTGCCAGCTCACCAGGCGCCATTAGGGGGGATAAGCAGTTCTTC. Its translation: CASSPGAIRGDKQFF. The entire variable domain, with the rest obtained from reference TRBV18 and TRBJ2-1, is as follows: NAGVMQNPRHLVRRRGQEARLRCSPMKGHSHVYWYRQLPEEGLKFMVYLQKENIIDESGMPKERFSAEFPKEGPSILRIQQVVRGDSAAYFCASSPGAIRGDKQFFGPGTRLTVL.

Only a few counts were recorded for this clonotype. The genes are TRBV7-9 and TRBJ1-2; D may be TRBD1 (5 bases). Between the trimmed V and J ends, which lost 1 base and 9 bases, there was a span of 15 bases. Germline CDR1 reads SEHNR; CDR2 reads FQNEAQ (reference sequence). This CDR3 region has 14 residues. In DNA form, the CDR3 reads TGTGCCAGCAGCTTAGAGCTGCTGGCAGGGCGCTACACCTTC. Translated, it gives CASSLELLAGRYTF. Full variable domain (outside the CDR3, taken from reference TRBV7-9 and TRBJ1-2): DTGVSQNPRHKITKRGQNVTFRCDPISEHNRLYWYRQTLGQGPEFLTYFQNEAQLEKSRLLSDRFSAERPKGSFSTLEIQRTEQGDSAMYLCASSLELLAGRYTFGSGTRLTVV.

This clonotype was recorded many times. The chain carries TRBV10-3 and TRBJ2-5; 11 positions agree with TRBD2. The CDR3 extends over 15 amino acids. Per germline, CDR1 ENHRY and CDR2 SYGVKD. With 3 bases clipped from V and 5 bases from J, the junction kept 5 bases outside the gene matches. CDR3 amino acids: CAISDRIAGGETQYF. CDR3 in DNA: TGTGCCATCAGTGATAGAATAGCGGGAGGGGAGACCCAGTACTTC.